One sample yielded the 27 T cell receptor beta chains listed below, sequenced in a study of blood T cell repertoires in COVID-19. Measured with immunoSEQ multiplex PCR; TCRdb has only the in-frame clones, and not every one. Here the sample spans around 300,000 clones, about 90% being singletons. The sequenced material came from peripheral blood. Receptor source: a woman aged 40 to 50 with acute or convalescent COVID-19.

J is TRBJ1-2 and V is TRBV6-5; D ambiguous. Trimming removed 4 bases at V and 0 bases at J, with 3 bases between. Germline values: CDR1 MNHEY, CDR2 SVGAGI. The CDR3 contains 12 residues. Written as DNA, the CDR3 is TGTGCCAGCAGTTCCACTAACTATGGCTACACCTTC. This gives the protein CASSSTNYGYTF.

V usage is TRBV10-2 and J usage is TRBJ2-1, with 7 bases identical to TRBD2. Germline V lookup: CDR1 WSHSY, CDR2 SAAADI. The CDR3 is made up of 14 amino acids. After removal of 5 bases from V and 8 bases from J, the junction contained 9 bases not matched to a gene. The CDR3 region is CASSPDWGGYEQFF. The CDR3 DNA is TGCGCCAGCAGTCCGGACTGGGGGGGGTATGAGCAGTTCTTC.

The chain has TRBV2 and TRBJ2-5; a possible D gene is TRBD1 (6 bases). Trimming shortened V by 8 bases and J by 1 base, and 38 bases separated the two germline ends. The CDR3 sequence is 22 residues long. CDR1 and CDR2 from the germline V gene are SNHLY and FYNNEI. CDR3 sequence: CASGSALRDPAGVESSQETQYF. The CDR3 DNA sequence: TGTGCCAGCGGGTCGGCTCTTCGGGATCCCGCAGGGGTCGAATCATCCCAAGAGACCCAGTACTTC. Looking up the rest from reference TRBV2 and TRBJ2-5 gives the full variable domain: EPEVTQTPSHQVTQMGQEVILRCVPISNHLYFYWYRQILGQKVEFLVSFYNNEISEKSEIFDDQFSVERPDGSNFTLKIRSTKLEDSAMYFCASGSALRDPAGVESSQETQYFGPGTRLLVL.

The CDR3 DNA reads TGTGCCTGGAGTGACGGGGGGGAGACCCAGTACTTC. Its protein product is CAWSDGGETQYF. This sequence joins TRBV30 and TRBJ2-5; 7 bases map to TRBD2. Germline V gene sequence: CDR1 GTSNPN, CDR2 SVGIG (reference sequence). The CDR3 extends over 12 amino acids. V trimming: 1 base; J trimming: 5 bases; junction bases outside the gene matches: 1.

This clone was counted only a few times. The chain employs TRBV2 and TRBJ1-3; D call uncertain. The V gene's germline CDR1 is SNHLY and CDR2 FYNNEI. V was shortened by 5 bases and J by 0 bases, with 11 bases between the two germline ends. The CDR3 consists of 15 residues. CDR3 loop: CASSPRRNSGNTIYF. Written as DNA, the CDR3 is TGTGCCAGCAGTCCCCGGCGGAACTCTGGAAACACCATATATTTT.

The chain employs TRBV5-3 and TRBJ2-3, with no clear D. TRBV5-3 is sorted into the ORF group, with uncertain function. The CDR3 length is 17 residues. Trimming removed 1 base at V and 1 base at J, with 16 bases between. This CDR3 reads CARSLRFEAPCTDTQYF. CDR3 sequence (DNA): TGTGCCAGAAGCTTGAGATTTGAAGCTCCCTGCACAGATACGCAGTATTTT.

The CDR3 here is CASSSYRGPRESTEAFF. The DNA of the CDR3 is TGTGCCAGCAGCTCGTACAGGGGGCCGAGGGAGAGCACTGAAGCTTTCTTT. The genes are TRBV11-2 and TRBJ1-1, with 9 positions matching TRBD1. The CDR3 runs to 17 residues. Germline V gene sequence: CDR1 SGHAT, CDR2 FQNNGV. V shed 4 bases, J shed 4 bases, and the junction held 13 bases outside the gene matches. Looking up the rest from reference TRBV11-2 and TRBJ1-1 gives the full variable domain: EAGVAQSPRYKIIEKRQSVAFWCNPISGHATLYWYQQILGQGPKLLIQFQNNGVVDDSQLPKDRFSAERLKGVDSTLKIQPAKLEDSAVYLCASSSYRGPRESTEAFFGQGTRLTVV.

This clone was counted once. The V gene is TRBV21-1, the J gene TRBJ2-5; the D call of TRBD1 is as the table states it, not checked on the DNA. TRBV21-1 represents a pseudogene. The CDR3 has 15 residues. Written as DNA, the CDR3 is TGTGCCAGCTTGGGGTTTGTTCGACAGCAAGAGACCCAGTACTTC. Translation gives CASLGFVRQQETQYF.

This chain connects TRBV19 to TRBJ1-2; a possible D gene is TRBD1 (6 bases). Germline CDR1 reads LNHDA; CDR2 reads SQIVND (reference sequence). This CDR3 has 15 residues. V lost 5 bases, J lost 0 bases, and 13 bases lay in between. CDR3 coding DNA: TGTGCCAGTAGTTTCGACAGGAGAGCTAACTATGGCTACACCTTC. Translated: CASSFDRRANYGYTF.

Here the CDR3 DNA reads TGTGCCAGCAAAACTACTCAGCGGGGAAGCACAGATACGCAGTATTTT. Its translation: CASKTTQRGSTDTQYF. V usage is TRBV21-1 and J usage is TRBJ2-3; the listed D gene, TRBD2, was not tested against the DNA. TRBV21-1 is a pseudogene. The CDR3 runs 16 residues.

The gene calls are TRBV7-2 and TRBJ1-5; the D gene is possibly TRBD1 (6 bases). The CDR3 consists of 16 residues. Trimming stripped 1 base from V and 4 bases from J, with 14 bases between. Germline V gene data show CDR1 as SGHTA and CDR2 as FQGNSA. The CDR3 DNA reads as TGTGCCAGCAGCTTAGTGGGGCGCAGGGGAAATCAGCCCCAGCATTTT. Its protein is CASSLVGRRGNQPQHF.

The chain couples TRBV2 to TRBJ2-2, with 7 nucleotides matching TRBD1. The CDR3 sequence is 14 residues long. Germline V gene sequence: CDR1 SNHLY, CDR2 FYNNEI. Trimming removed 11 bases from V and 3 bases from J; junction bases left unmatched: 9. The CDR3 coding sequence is TGTGCCGGAACACAGGGGAGTGACACCGGGGAGCTGTTTTTT. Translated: CAGTQGSDTGELFF.

The CDR3 here is CASSWGQYQPQHF. Written as DNA, the CDR3 is TGTGCCAGCAGTTGGGGGCAGTATCAGCCCCAGCATTTT. V gene TRBV6-5 combines with J gene TRBJ1-5; tentative D call: TRBD1 (6 bases). Germline V gene lookup returns CDR1 MNHEY and CDR2 SVGAGI. The CDR3 totals 13 residues. Trimming cost V 4 bases and J 5 bases, with 9 bases left between them.

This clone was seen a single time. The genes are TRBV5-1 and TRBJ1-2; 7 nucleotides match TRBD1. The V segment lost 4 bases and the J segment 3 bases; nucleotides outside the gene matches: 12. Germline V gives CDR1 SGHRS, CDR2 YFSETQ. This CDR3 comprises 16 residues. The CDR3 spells CASSRSTEGADYGYTF. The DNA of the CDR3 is TGCGCCAGCAGCCGCTCTACTGAGGGGGCGGACTATGGCTACACCTTC. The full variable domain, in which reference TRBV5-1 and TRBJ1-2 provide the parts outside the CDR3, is KAGVTQTPRYLIKTRGQQVTLSCSPISGHRSVSWYQQTPGQGLQFLFEYFSETQRNKGNFPGRFSGRQFSNSRSEMNVSTLELGDSALYLCASSRSTEGADYGYTFGSGTRLTVV.

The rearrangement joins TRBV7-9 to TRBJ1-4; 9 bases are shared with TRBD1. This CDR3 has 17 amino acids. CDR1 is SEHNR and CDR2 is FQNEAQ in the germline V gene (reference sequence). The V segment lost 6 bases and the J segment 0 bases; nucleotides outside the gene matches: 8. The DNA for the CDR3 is TGTGCCAGCAGTTCAGGGACAGGGAGGGCAACTAATGAAAAACTGTTTTTT. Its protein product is CASSSGTGRATNEKLFF.

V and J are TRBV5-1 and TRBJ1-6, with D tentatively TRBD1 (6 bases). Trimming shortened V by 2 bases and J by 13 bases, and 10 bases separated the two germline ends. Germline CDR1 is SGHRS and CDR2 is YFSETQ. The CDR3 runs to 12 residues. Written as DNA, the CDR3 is TGCGCCAGCAGCTTACAGGGACCGCCCCTCCACTTT. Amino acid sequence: CASSLQGPPLHF.

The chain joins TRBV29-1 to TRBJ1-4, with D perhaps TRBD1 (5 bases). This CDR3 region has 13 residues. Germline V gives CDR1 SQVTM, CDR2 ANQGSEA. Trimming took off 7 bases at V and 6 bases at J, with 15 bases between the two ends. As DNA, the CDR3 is TGCAGCGCCAAGCGGGACGGCCATGAAAAACTGTTTTTT. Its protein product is CSAKRDGHEKLFF. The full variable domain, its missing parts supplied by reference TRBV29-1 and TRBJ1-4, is SAVISQKPSRDICQRGTSLTIQCQVDSQVTMMFWYRQQPGQSLTLIATANQGSEATYESGFVIDKFPISRPNLTFSTLTVSNMSPEDSSIYLCSAKRDGHEKLFFGSGTQLSVL.

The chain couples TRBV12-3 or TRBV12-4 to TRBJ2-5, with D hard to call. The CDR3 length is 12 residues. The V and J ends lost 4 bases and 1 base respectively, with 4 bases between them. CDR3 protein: CASSYLQETQYF. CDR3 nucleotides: TGTGCCAGCAGTTATCTCCAAGAGACCCAGTACTTC.

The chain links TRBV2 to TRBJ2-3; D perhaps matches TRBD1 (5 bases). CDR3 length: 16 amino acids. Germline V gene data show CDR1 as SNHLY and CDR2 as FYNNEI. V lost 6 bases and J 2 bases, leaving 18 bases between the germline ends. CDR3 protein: CASRPQGLGSTDTQYF. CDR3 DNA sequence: TGTGCCAGCAGACCCCAGGGCCTAGGGTCCACAGATACGCAGTATTTT.

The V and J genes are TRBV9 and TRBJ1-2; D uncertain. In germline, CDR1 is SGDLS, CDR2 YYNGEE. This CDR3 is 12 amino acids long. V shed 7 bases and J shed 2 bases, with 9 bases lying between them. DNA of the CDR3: TGTGCCAGCGACAATCCCAACTATGGCTACACCTTC. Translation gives CASDNPNYGYTF.

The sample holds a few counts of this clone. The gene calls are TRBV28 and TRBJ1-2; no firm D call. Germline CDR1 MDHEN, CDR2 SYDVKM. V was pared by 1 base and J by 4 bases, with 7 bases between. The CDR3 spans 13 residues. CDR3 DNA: TGTGCCAGCAGTTTATCAGGCGCCTATGGCTACACCTTC. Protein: CASSLSGAYGYTF.

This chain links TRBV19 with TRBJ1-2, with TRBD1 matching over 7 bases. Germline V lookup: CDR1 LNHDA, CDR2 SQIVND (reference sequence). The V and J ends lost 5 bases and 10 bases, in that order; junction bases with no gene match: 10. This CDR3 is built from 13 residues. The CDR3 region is CASSYRGYEDYTF. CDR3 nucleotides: TGTGCCAGTAGTTACAGGGGTTATGAAGACTACACCTTC. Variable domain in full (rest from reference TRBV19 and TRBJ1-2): DGGITQSPKYLFRKEGQNVTLSCEQNLNHDAMYWYRQDPGQGLRLIYYSQIVNDFQKGDIAEGYSVSREKKESFPLTVTSAQKNPTAFYLCASSYRGYEDYTFGSGTRLTVV.

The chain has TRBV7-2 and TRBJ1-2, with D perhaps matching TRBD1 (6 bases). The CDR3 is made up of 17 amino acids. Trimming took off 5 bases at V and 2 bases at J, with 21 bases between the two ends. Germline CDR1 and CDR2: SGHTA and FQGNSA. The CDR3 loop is CASSPSANRVPNYGYTF. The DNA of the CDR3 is TGTGCCAGCAGCCCTTCGGCCAACAGGGTCCCCAACTATGGCTACACCTTC. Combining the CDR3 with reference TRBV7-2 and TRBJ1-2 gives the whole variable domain GAGVSQSPSNKVTEKGKDVELRCDPISGHTALYWYRQSLGQGLEFLIYFQGNSAPDKSGLPSDRFSAERTGGSVSTLTIQRTQQEDSAVYLCASSPSANRVPNYGYTFGSGTRLTVV.

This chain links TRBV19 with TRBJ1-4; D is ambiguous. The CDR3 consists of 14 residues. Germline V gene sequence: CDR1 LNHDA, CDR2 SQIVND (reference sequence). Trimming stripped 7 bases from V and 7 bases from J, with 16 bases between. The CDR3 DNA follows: TGTGCCAGTACTTTCGCTGGTCGCGGTGAAAAACTGTTTTTT. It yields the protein CASTFAGRGEKLFF.

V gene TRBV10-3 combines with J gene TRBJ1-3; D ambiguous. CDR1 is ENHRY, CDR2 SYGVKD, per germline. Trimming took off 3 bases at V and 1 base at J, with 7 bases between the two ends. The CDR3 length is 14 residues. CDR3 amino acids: CAISDWASGNTIYF. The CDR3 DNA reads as TGTGCCATCAGTGATTGGGCTTCTGGAAACACCATATATTTT.

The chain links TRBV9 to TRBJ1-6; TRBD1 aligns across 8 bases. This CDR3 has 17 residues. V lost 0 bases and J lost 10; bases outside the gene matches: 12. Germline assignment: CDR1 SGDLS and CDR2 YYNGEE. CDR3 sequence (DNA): TGTGCCAGCAGCGTAGGGCCGACAGGGGTCAAGGGATCACCCCTCCACTTT. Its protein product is CASSVGPTGVKGSPLHF.

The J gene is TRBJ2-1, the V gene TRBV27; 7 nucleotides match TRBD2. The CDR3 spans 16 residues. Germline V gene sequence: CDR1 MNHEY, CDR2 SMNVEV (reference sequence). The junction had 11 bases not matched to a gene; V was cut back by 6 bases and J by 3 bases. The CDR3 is CASRFGGTRGYNEQFF. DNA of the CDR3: TGTGCCAGCAGATTCGGGGGGACCCGTGGCTACAATGAGCAGTTCTTC.